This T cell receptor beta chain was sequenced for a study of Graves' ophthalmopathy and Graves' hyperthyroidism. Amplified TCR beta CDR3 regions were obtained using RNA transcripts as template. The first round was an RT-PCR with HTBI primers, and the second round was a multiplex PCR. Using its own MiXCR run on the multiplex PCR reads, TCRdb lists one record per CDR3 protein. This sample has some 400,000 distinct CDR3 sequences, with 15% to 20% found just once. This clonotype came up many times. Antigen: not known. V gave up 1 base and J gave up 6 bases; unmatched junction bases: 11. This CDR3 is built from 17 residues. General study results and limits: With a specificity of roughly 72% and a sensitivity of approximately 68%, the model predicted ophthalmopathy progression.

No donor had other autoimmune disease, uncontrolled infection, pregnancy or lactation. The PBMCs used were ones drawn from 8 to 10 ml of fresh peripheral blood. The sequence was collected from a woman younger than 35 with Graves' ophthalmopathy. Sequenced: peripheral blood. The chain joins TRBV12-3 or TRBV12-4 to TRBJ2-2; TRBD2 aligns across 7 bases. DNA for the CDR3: TGTGCCAGCAGTTTAGGATATGGGGGAGGGAAGGCCGGGGAGCTGTTTTTT. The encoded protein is CASSLGYGGGKAGELFF.